The 4 T cell receptor beta chains below all came from one sample that was sequenced in a study of CD8+ T cells in alopecia areata. After isolation, RNA underwent reverse transcription to generate cDNA as the sequencing template. Profiled with immunoSEQ multiplex PCR; TCRdb holds only in-frame clones, not every one. The sample consists of about 140,000 clones, about half of them appearing once. The sequences come from CD4+ T cells sorted from blood, collected at week 0. The receptors shown here come from a human donor with alopecia areata.

The J gene is TRBJ2-1, the V gene TRBV6-5; 7 positions match TRBD1. Germline-derived CDR1 and CDR2 are MNHEY and SVGAGI. The trim removed 5 bases at V and 7 bases at J, leaving 11 bases unmatched. The CDR3 has 15 amino acids. The CDR3 loop is CASSRQGGLGNEQFF. CDR3 nucleotides: TGTGCCAGCAGTAGACAGGGCGGTTTGGGGAATGAGCAGTTCTTC.

The CDR3 protein is CASKGLYSYEQYF. CDR3 DNA: TGTGCCAGTAAAGGACTGTACTCCTACGAGCAGTACTTC. J is TRBJ2-7 and V is TRBV19, with D possibly matching TRBD2 (5 bases). Per the germline V gene, CDR1 is LNHDA and CDR2 is SQIVND (reference sequence). This CDR3 has 13 residues. V lost 7 bases to trimming and J lost 0 bases, with 10 bases between them.

This clone was seen more than once but under ten times. The rearrangement links TRBV20-1 to TRBJ2-7; D unresolved. V was trimmed by 3 bases and J by 5 bases, leaving 8 bases between them. Germline V gene lookup returns CDR1 DFQATT and CDR2 SNEGSKA (reference sequence). This CDR3 comprises 11 residues. This CDR3 is CSASPGDEQYF. As DNA, the CDR3 is TGCAGTGCTAGCCCCGGCGACGAGCAGTACTTC.

The V gene is TRBV29-1, the J gene TRBJ2-7; 7 bases map to TRBD2. This CDR3 comprises 13 residues. Per the germline V gene, CDR1 is SQVTM and CDR2 is ANQGSEA. Losses at the gene ends were 4 bases for V and 1 base for J; bases not matched to a gene: 4. The CDR3 loop reads CSVVSGTSYEQYF. The CDR3, as DNA: TGCAGCGTTGTGAGCGGGACGTCCTACGAGCAGTACTTC.